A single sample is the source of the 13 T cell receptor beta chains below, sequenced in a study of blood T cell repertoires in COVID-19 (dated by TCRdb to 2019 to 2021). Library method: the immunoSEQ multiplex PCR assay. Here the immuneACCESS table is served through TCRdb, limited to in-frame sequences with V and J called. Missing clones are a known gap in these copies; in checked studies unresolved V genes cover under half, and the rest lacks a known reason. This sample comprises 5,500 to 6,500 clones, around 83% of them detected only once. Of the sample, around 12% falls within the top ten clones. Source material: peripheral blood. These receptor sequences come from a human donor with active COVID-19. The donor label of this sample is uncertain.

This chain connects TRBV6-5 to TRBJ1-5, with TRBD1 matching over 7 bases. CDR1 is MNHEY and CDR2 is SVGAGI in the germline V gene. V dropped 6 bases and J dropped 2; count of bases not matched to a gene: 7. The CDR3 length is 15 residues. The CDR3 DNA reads TGTGCCAGCAGCAAACAGGGGACGGGCAATCAGCCCCAGCATTTT. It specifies CASSKQGTGNQPQHF.

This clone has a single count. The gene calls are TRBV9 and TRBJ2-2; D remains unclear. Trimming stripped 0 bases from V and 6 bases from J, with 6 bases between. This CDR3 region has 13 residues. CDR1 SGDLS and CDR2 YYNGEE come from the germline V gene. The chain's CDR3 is CASSVESAGELFF. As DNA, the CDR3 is TGTGCCAGCAGCGTAGAGTCAGCCGGGGAGCTGTTTTTT.

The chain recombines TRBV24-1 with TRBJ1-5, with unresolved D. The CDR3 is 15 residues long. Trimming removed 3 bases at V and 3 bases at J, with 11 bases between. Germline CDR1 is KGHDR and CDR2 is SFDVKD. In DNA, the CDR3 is TGTGCCACCAGTGATACAACATCCCCCAATCAGCCCCAGCATTTT. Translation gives CATSDTTSPNQPQHF.

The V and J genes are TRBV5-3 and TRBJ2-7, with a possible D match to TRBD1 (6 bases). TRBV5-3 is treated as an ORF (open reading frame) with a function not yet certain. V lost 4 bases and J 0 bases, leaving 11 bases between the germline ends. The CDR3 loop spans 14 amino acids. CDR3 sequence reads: CARSIQGFSYEQYF. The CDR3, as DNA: TGTGCCAGAAGCATACAGGGATTCTCCTACGAGCAGTACTTC.

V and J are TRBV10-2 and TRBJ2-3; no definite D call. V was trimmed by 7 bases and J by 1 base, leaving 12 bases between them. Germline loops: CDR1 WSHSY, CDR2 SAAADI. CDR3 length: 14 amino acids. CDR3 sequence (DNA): TGCGCCAGCAAAAATAGTTATGGCACAGATACGCAGTATTTT. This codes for CASKNSYGTDTQYF.

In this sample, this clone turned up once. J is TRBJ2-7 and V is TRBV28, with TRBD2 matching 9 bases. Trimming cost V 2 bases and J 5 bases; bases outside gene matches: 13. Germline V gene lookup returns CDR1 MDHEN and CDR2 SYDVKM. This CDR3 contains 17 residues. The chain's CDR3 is CASSLNKWSGRIHEQYF. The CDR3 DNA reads TGTGCCAGCAGTTTAAACAAATGGAGCGGGAGGATCCACGAGCAGTACTTC. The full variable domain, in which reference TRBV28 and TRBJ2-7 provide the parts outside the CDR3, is DVKVTQSSRYLVKRTGEKVFLECVQDMDHENMFWYRQDPGLGLRLIYFSYDVKMKEKGDIPEGYSVSREKKERFSLILESASTNQTSMYLCASSLNKWSGRIHEQYFGPGTRLTVT.

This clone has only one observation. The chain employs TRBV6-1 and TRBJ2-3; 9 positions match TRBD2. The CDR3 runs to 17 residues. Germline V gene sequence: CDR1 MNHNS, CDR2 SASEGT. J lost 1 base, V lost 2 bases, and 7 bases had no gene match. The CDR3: CASSEYVAGGRTDTQYF. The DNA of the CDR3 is TGTGCCAGCAGTGAATATGTGGCGGGAGGGCGCACAGATACGCAGTATTTT.

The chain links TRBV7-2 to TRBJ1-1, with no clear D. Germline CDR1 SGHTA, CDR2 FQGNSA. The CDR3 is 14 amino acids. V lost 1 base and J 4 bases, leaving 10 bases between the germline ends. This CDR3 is CASSLGSFTTEAFF. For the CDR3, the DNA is TGTGCCAGCAGCTTAGGTAGTTTTACCACTGAAGCTTTCTTT.

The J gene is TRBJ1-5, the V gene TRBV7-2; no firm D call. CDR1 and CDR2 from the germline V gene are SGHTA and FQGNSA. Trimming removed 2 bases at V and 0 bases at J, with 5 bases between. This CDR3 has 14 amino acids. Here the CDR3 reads CASSLSYSNQPQHF. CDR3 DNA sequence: TGTGCCAGCAGCTTAAGCTATAGCAATCAGCCCCAGCATTTT.

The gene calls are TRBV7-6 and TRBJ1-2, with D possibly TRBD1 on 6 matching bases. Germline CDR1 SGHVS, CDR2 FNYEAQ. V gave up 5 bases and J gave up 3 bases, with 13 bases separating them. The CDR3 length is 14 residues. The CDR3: CASSPGSGDYGYTF. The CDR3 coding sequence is TGTGCCAGCAGCCCAGGGTCAGGGGACTATGGCTACACCTTC.

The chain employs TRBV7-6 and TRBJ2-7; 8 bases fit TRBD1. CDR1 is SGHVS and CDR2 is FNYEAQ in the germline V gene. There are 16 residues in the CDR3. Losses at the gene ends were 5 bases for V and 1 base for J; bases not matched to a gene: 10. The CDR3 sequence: CASSSGQGAISYEQYF. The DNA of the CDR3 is TGTGCCAGCAGCAGTGGACAGGGCGCGATATCCTACGAGCAGTACTTC.

CDR3 sequence reads: CASIQVIGETQYF. The DNA of the CDR3 is TGTGCCAGCATACAGGTGATCGGCGAGACCCAGTACTTC. This chain links TRBV2 with TRBJ2-5; D perhaps matches TRBD1 (5 bases). This CDR3 contains 13 residues. Germline V lookup: CDR1 SNHLY, CDR2 FYNNEI. V lost 7 bases and J 5 bases, leaving 14 bases between the germline ends.

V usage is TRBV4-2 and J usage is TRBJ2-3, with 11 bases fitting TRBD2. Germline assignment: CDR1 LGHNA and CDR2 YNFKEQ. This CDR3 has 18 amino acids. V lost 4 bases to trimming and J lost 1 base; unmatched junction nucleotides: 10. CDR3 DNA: TGTGCCAGCAGCCTCGGGACTAGCGGAGGGGTTGGCACAGATACGCAGTATTTT. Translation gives CASSLGTSGGVGTDTQYF.